This T cell receptor beta chain was identified during a study of T cell responses to AZD1222 COVID-19 vaccine. This CDR3 has 14 amino acids. Between the trimmed V and J ends, which lost 2 bases and 7 bases, there was a span of 15 bases. The germline gives CDR1 LGHDT, CDR2 YNNKEL (reference sequence). Findings and caveats of the study: Two doses of AZD1222 preceded a rise in Spike-specific TCR breadth and depth.

Data came from immunoSEQ multiplex PCR; TCRdb stores just in-frame clones and leaves some out. Of about 110,000 clones in the sample, roughly 80% were seen once. Of note for this clone: Antigen specificity is unknown.

The clonotype was recovered from an adult in good health. Material: peripheral blood, obtained on day 0 of AZD1222 vaccination. This chain links TRBV3-1 (or the pseudogene TRBV3-2) with TRBJ2-7, with D perhaps matching TRBD2 (7 bases). The CDR3 bases are TGTGCCAGCAGCCAATCTGGGGGGGCGCGGGAGCAGTACTTC. Its protein product is CASSQSGGAREQYF.